The 23 T cell receptor beta chains listed next were all sequenced from one sample in a study of blood T cell repertoires in COVID-19. Profiling relied on immunoSEQ multiplex PCR, and the TCRdb table lists in-frame clones only, not all of them. This table holds around 97,000 clones, approximately 84% found once. The material sequenced was peripheral blood. These TCRs come from a man aged 65 to 85 with acute or convalescent COVID-19.

The V gene is TRBV7-9, the J gene TRBJ1-1; D is perhaps TRBD1 (6 bases). Per germline, CDR1 SEHNR and CDR2 FQNEAQ (reference sequence). Trimming removed 1 base at V and 1 base at J, with 10 bases between. CDR3 length equals 15 residues. Here the CDR3 DNA reads TGTGCCAGCAGCTTAGGGACAGATCCGAACACTGAAGCTTTCTTT. Translation: CASSLGTDPNTEAFF.

This clone is classed as medium-sized. The rearrangement uses TRBV7-2 and TRBJ2-5; 7 bases are shared with TRBD1. CDR1 and CDR2 from the germline V gene are SGHTA and FQGNSA. After removal of 3 bases from V and 2 bases from J, the junction contained 6 bases not matched to a gene. The CDR3 consists of 15 residues. CDR3 amino acids: CASSLTGMGQETQYF. CDR3 bases: TGTGCCAGCAGCTTGACAGGGATGGGGCAAGAGACCCAGTACTTC. Together with reference TRBV7-2 and TRBJ2-5, the CDR3 gives the full variable domain: GAGVSQSPSNKVTEKGKDVELRCDPISGHTALYWYRQSLGQGLEFLIYFQGNSAPDKSGLPSDRFSAERTGGSVSTLTIQRTQQEDSAVYLCASSLTGMGQETQYFGPGTRLLVL.

The chain links TRBV5-4 to TRBJ2-6; a weak D match, TRBD1 (6 bases). In germline, CDR1 is SGHNT, CDR2 YYREEE (reference sequence). With 3 bases removed from V and 2 bases from J, the gap between germline ends came to 12 bases. The CDR3 is 16 residues long. The CDR3 DNA reads TGTGCCAGCAGCTCACGGACAGTTACTGGGGCCAACGTCCTGACTTTC. Protein product: CASSSRTVTGANVLTF.

V and J are TRBV7-2 and TRBJ2-5, with unresolved D. Germline CDR1 SGHTA, CDR2 FQGNSA. The CDR3 is 12 amino acids. V was clipped by 5 bases and J by 0 bases, with 4 bases between them. The CDR3 region is CASSLYQETQYF. The CDR3 coding sequence is TGTGCCAGCAGCCTATACCAAGAGACCCAGTACTTC.

The V and J genes are TRBV11-1 and TRBJ1-1, with 7 nucleotides matching TRBD1. With V trimmed by 1 base and J by 4 bases, 3 bases remained unmatched. Germline V CDR1 and CDR2: SGHAT, FQDESV (reference sequence). This CDR3 has 14 amino acids. CDR3 region: CASSLGQGGTEAFF. In nucleotides, the CDR3 is TGTGCCAGCAGCTTAGGACAGGGAGGCACTGAAGCTTTCTTT.

CDR3 bases: TGTGCCAGCAGCCAAGATCCTGCCGGGAGGGACACTGAAGCTTTCTTT. It yields the protein CASSQDPAGRDTEAFF. J is TRBJ1-1 and V is TRBV3-1 (or the pseudogene TRBV3-2); D is unresolved. The V gene's germline CDR1 is LGHDT and CDR2 YNNKEL (reference sequence). With 0 bases removed from V and 3 bases from J, the gap between germline ends came to 14 bases. The CDR3 consists of 16 residues.

This chain joins TRBV9 and TRBJ1-1, with 7 bases fitting TRBD1. CDR3 length: 14 amino acids. Germline CDR1 and CDR2: SGDLS and YYNGEE. V shed 4 bases, J shed 5 bases, and the junction held 8 bases outside the gene matches. CDR3 sequence reads: CASSPMTGRTEAFF. DNA for the CDR3: TGTGCCAGCAGCCCTATGACAGGGAGGACTGAAGCTTTCTTT.

The CDR3 region is CASSLTETSYGYTF. The CDR3 DNA sequence: TGCGCCAGCAGTTTGACAGAGACCAGCTATGGCTACACCTTC. This chain links TRBV5-1 with TRBJ1-2; D is perhaps TRBD1 (5 bases). This CDR3 comprises 14 residues. The V gene's germline CDR1 is SGHRS and CDR2 YFSETQ. V was clipped by 5 bases and J by 4 bases, with 15 bases between them.

The chain combines TRBV6-5 with TRBJ2-3; the D is unclear. The V end lost 6 bases, the J end lost 3 bases, and 7 bases lay between the germline ends. In germline, CDR1 is MNHEY, CDR2 SVGAGI. The length of the CDR3 is 12 residues. This CDR3 is CASRRVTDTQYF. CDR3 sequence (DNA): TGTGCCAGCAGAAGAGTTACAGATACGCAGTATTTT.

The rearrangement joins TRBV4-2 to TRBJ2-7, with TRBD2 identical over 7 bases. Germline V gene lookup returns CDR1 LGHNA and CDR2 YNFKEQ. J was trimmed by 0 bases and V by 0 bases; bases with no gene match: 5. This CDR3 is built from 16 residues. CDR3 amino acids: CASSQDASGNSYEQYF. The DNA for the CDR3 is TGTGCCAGCAGCCAAGATGCTAGCGGAAACTCCTACGAGCAGTACTTC.

The rearrangement uses TRBV19 and TRBJ1-5; tentatively, D is TRBD1 (5 bases). The CDR3 sequence is 14 residues long. V gave up 3 bases and J gave up 7 bases, with 13 bases separating them. Germline CDR1 and CDR2: LNHDA and SQIVND (reference sequence). The CDR3 DNA follows: TGTGCCAGTAGTATCTCGGCAGGGTTACAGCCCCAGCATTTT. Its translation: CASSISAGLQPQHF.

The V and J genes are TRBV18 and TRBJ2-1, with 13 bases that match TRBD2. This CDR3 contains 15 residues. CDR1 and CDR2 from the germline V gene are KGHSH and LQKENI. Trimming took 6 bases from V and 8 from J; bases not matched to a gene: 7. CDR3 region: CASSQGLAGVDEQFF. The CDR3 DNA follows: TGTGCCAGCTCCCAAGGACTAGCGGGAGTTGATGAGCAGTTCTTC.

The J gene is TRBJ2-1, the V gene TRBV15, with 7 bases aligning to TRBD1. CDR1 is LNHNV, CDR2 YYDKDF, per germline (reference sequence). V was pared by 1 base and J by 6 bases, with 21 bases of the junction left unmatched. This CDR3 is 20 amino acids long. CDR3 in amino acids: CATSRAPKGALGVYGNEQFF. In nucleotides, the CDR3 is TGTGCCACCAGCAGAGCGCCGAAGGGGGCGCTTGGTGTGTATGGCAATGAGCAGTTCTTC.

The V gene is TRBV5-1, the J gene TRBJ2-1, with TRBD2 matching over 12 bases. In germline, CDR1 is SGHRS, CDR2 YFSETQ. V lost 4 bases to trimming and J lost 4 bases; unmatched junction nucleotides: 6. The CDR3 runs to 16 residues. CDR3 in DNA: TGCGCCAGCAGCGCGCCCGGGACTAGCGGGTACAATGAGCAGTTCTTC. Translation gives CASSAPGTSGYNEQFF.

This clone was seen only a few times. The chain joins TRBV30 to TRBJ1-5; 7 bases agree with TRBD1. The ends lost 8 bases at V and 1 base at J; junction bases unmatched: 5. The CDR3 totals 13 residues. Germline loops: CDR1 GTSNPN, CDR2 SVGIG (reference sequence). In nucleotides, the CDR3 is TGTGCCATGGGGACAGCGAGCAATCAGCCCCAGCATTTT. Translated: CAMGTASNQPQHF.

The CDR3 sequence is CASSLKHNTEAFF. CDR3 in DNA: TGTGCCAGCAGCTTAAAACACAACACTGAAGCTTTCTTT. V is TRBV5-6 and J is TRBJ1-1, with D hard to call. Between the trimmed V and J ends, which lost 2 bases and 2 bases, there was a span of 7 bases. The CDR3 length is 13 residues. Per the germline V gene, CDR1 is SGHDT and CDR2 is YYEEEE. The full variable domain, with the rest looked up from reference TRBV5-6 and TRBJ1-1, is DAGVTQSPTHLIKTRGQQVTLRCSPKSGHDTVSWYQQALGQGPQFIFQYYEEEERQRGNFPDRFSGHQFPNYSSELNVNALLLGDSALYLCASSLKHNTEAFFGQGTRLTVV.

The chain recombines TRBV15 with TRBJ2-2; 10 bases fit TRBD2. In germline, CDR1 is LNHNV, CDR2 YYDKDF (reference sequence). After removal of 0 bases from V and 0 bases from J, the junction contained 4 bases not matched to a gene. The CDR3 has 18 residues. CDR3 protein: CATSRDFTSGTNTGELFF. DNA of the CDR3: TGTGCCACCAGCAGAGATTTCACTAGCGGGACGAACACCGGGGAGCTGTTTTTT.

This chain links TRBV10-3 with TRBJ2-3, with D possibly matching TRBD1 (5 bases). This CDR3 spans 13 amino acids. The germline V and J ends were trimmed by 6 bases and 8 bases, with 15 bases remaining between them. Germline CDR1 reads ENHRY; CDR2 reads SYGVKD. The CDR3 coding sequence is TGTGCCATCAGGAATACAGGAGAGAGTACGCAGTATTTT. Translating gives CAIRNTGESTQYF.

The V and J genes are TRBV7-3 and TRBJ1-1, with 8 bases identical to TRBD1. The germline V gene encodes CDR1 SGHTA and CDR2 FQGTGA. The CDR3 totals 17 residues. Germline trimming cut 5 bases from V and 1 base from J; bases unmatched to any gene: 12. The CDR3 DNA follows: TGTGCCAGCAGCCTTACGGGGCAGGGGGCTTCGAACACTGAAGCTTTCTTT. This codes for CASSLTGQGASNTEAFF.

The chain couples TRBV6-5 to TRBJ1-6; 9 bases match TRBD1. CDR3 length equals 15 residues. After removal of 5 bases from V and 10 bases from J, the junction contained 9 bases not matched to a gene. The germline CDR1 and CDR2 sequences are MNHEY and SVGAGI. In DNA, the CDR3 is TGTGCCAGCAGTCTCGGGGGACAGGGCCCATCACCCCTCCACTTT. This translates into CASSLGGQGPSPLHF.

The rearrangement links TRBV18 to TRBJ1-1; D call uncertain. The V end lost 0 bases, the J end lost 7 bases, and 9 bases lay between the germline ends. Germline assignment: CDR1 KGHSH and CDR2 LQKENI. This CDR3 comprises 13 residues. CDR3 region: CASSPPSAGEAFF. Written as DNA, the CDR3 is TGTGCCAGCTCACCACCATCGGCGGGTGAAGCTTTCTTT.

The V call is TRBV11-3, the J call TRBJ2-5; TRBD1 might be the D (5 bases). V was cut by 3 bases and J by 4 bases, with 12 bases left in between. This CDR3 is 14 amino acids long. CDR1 is SGHNT, CDR2 YENEEA, per germline. CDR3 residues: CASSLEGAIETQYF. The CDR3 DNA sequence: TGTGCCAGCAGCTTGGAAGGGGCGATAGAGACCCAGTACTTC. The full variable domain, completed using reference TRBV11-3 and TRBJ2-5, is EAGVVQSPRYKIIEKKQPVAFWCNPISGHNTLYWYLQNLGQGPELLIRYENEEAVDDSQLPKDRFSAERLKGVDSTLKIQPAELGDSAVYLCASSLEGAIETQYFGPGTRLLVL.

This clone was detected only once. V is TRBV5-1 and J is TRBJ2-5; 11 bases map to TRBD2. CDR3 length equals 14 residues. Looked up from germline, CDR1 is SGHRS and CDR2 is YFSETQ. Trimming took 5 bases from V and 5 from J; bases not matched to a gene: 5. CDR3 bases: TGCGCCAGCAGGGGACTAGCGGAGGGGGAGACCCAGTACTTC. It codes for CASRGLAEGETQYF.